This T cell receptor (beta chain) was profiled in a study of T cells in Graves' hyperthyroidism and ophthalmopathy. Study-level background: Peripheral blood was drawn at first diagnosis, prior to all treatment.

The CDR3 regions of TCR beta were amplified from RNA transcripts. The HTBI set primed first-round TCR CDR3 RT-PCR. TCRdb processed the multiplex PCR reads anew with MiXCR; each CDR3 protein has one entry. This sample yields 660,000 or so distinct CDR3 sequences, of which about 20% are seen a single time; more than 30% belongs to the top ten. Criteria for exclusion of patients were uncontrolled infection, other autoimmune disease, pregnancy or lactation. This receptor was obtained from a man aged 25 to 40 with Graves' ophthalmopathy. The specimen sequenced was blood.

This CDR3 reads CASSLGVGYGYTF. Written as DNA, the CDR3 is TGTGCCAGCAGCTTAGGTGTCGGCTATGGCTACACCTTC. The chain uses TRBV7-2 and TRBJ1-2; no reliable D call. Germline V CDR1 and CDR2: SGHTA, FQGNSA. The CDR3 is 13 residues long. V lost 1 base to trimming and J lost 4 bases, with 7 bases between them.